This T cell receptor beta chain was captured by sequencing in a study of T cell changes during pregnancy in multiple sclerosis (dated by TCRdb to about 2019). Notes on the research overall: The study looked at changes in the T cell repertoire across pregnancy in women with multiple sclerosis.

Inclusive of the bounding cysteine and phenylalanine, the CDR3 is 14 residues long. The CDR3 DNA has 42 bases and is translated from base 1. The germline V gene provides CDR1 MGHDK and CDR2 SYGVNS. Unmatched junction bases come to 5, with V trimmed by 5 bases and J by 7 bases. On this clone: The antigen it binds to is not known. The sample holds no much larger clone one base away, and base qualities are not on file.

Libraries were prepared through the immunoSEQ multiplex PCR assay. As stored in TCRdb, this immuneACCESS dataset retains in-frame rearrangements with V and J assigned. A fraction of the clones does not appear; measured against another copy, unresolved V genes explain less than half of the discrepancy, and the remainder lacks a known reason. This sample gives about 60,000 clones in total; 93% of them show up just once. The ten largest clones represent under 5% of the sample. The material sequenced was CD8+ T cells from peripheral blood mononuclear cells, taken in the second trimester of pregnancy. The receptor was derived from a female donor with multiple sclerosis, enrolled in a pregnancy study. The receptor chain draws on TRBV25-1 and TRBJ2-1; 10 junctional bases match TRBD2. CDR3 loop: CASSLAGEGNEQFF. Here is the DNA: TGTGCCAGCAGTCTAGCGGGAGAGGGGAATGAGCAGTTCTTC.